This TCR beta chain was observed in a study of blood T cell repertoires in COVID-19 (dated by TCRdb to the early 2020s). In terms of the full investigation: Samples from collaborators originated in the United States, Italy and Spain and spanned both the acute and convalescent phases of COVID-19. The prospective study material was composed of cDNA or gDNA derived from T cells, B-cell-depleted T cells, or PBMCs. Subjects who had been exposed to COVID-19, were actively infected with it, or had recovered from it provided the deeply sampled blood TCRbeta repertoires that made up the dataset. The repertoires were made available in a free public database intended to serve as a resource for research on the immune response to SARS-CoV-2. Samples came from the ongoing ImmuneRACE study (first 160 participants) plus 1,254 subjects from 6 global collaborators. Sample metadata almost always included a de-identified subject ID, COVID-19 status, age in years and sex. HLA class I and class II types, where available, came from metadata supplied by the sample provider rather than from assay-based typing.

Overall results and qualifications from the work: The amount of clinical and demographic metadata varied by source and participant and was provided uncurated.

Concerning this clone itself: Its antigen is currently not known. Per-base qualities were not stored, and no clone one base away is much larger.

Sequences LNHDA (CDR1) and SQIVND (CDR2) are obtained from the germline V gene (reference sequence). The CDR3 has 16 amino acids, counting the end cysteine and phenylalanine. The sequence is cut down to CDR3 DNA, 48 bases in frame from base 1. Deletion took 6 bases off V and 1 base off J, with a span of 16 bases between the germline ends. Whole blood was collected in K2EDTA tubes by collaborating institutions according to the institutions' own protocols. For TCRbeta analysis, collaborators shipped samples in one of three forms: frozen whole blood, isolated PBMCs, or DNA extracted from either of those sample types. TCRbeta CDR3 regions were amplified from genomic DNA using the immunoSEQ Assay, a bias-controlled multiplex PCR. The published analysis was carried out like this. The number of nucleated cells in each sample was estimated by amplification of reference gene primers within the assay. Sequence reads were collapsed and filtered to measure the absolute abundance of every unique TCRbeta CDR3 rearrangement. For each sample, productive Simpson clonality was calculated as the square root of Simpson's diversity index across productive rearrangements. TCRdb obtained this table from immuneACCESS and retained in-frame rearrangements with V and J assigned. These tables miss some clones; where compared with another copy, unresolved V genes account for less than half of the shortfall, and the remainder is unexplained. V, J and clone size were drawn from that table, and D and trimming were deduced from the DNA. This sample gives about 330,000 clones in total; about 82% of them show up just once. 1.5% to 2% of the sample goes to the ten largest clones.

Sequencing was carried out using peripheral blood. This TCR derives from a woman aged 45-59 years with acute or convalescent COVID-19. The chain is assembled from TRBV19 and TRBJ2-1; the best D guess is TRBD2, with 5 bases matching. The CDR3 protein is CASRPSRERSYNEQFF. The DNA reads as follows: TGTGCCAGTAGGCCTTCTAGGGAGAGGTCCTACAATGAGCAGTTCTTC.